This T cell receptor beta chain originates from a study of OX40 agonist ivuxolimab in advanced cancers. This CDR3 is 14 amino acids long. V dropped 10 bases and J dropped 1 base, with 16 bases sitting between them. Germline CDR1 is LGHNA and CDR2 is YNFKEQ. The table came from immunoSEQ multiplex PCR; TCRdb's copy has only in-frame clones and leaves some out. The sample yields about 57,000 clones, approximately 92% seen once. The TCR sequence derives from an adult with an advanced solid tumor such as melanoma, head and neck, liver or kidney cancer. The source material was CD4+ or CD8+ T cells sorted from blood, sampled in a trial of the OX40 agonist ivuxolimab. This chain connects TRBV4-2 to TRBJ1-1; possible D gene TRBD1, 6 bases. The CDR3 region has the DNA TGTGCCACCCGGGAGGGGGGCGAGAACACTGAAGCTTTCTTT. Translating it yields CATREGGENTEAFF.